The rows below give T cell receptor beta chains drawn from one sample of a study of cytomegalovirus exposure and HLA in healthy donors. The table came from immunoSEQ multiplex PCR; TCRdb's copy has only in-frame clones and leaves some out. The sample yields 150,000 to 200,000 clones, around 68% seen once. Input material: PBMCs. These receptors originate from a girl under 18 in good health and CMV-seronegative. The CDR3 runs from the conserved cysteine through the conserved F or W. The D gene is left open where the match is weak. Not all rows give a size; the values are once, few, many and, for expanded clones, a class.

CDR3: CACLHHRADTQYF; DNA: TGTGCCTGCCTACATCACAGGGCGGATACGCAGTATTTT; D: .; size: .; length: 13; J: TRBJ2-3; V: TRBV30
CDR3: CASTLGDTGELFF; DNA: TGTGCCAGCACCCTAGGGGACACCGGGGAGCTGTTTTTT; D: .; size: few; length: 13; J: TRBJ2-2; V: TRBV28
CDR3: CASSFTSLDRAPYGYTF; DNA: TGTGCCAGCAGCTTCACATCCCTCGACAGGGCGCCTTATGGCTACACCTTC; D: TRBD1; size: .; length: 17; J: TRBJ1-2; V: TRBV7-9
CDR3: CASSAGLGKLFF; DNA: TGTGCCAGCAGTGCAGGATTGGGAAAACTGTTTTTT; D: .; size: .; length: 12; J: TRBJ1-4; V: TRBV2
CDR3: CASSYMTGGKNIQYF; DNA: TGCGCCAGCAGTTATATGACAGGGGGAAAAAACATTCAGTACTTC; D: TRBD1; size: .; length: 15; J: TRBJ2-4; V: TRBV5-1
CDR3: CASSTQRAGGKTDTQYF; DNA: TGTGCCAGCAGCACCCAGAGAGCGGGGGGGAAGACAGATACGCAGTATTTT; D: TRBD2; size: .; length: 17; J: TRBJ2-3; V: TRBV7-9
CDR3: CASSFASRSSTDTQYF; DNA: TGTGCCAGCAGCTTTGCCAGCAGGTCTAGCACAGATACGCAGTATTTT; D: .; size: few; length: 16; J: TRBJ2-3; V: TRBV7-3
CDR3: CASEFGQGGQPQHF; DNA: TGTGCCAGCGAATTCGGACAGGGCGGACAGCCCCAGCATTTT; D: TRBD1; size: few; length: 14; J: TRBJ1-5; V: TRBV19
CDR3: CARSLVGGAAFF; DNA: TGTGCCAGAAGCTTGGTGGGTGGGGCGGCTTTCTTT; D: .; size: .; length: 12; J: TRBJ1-1; V: TRBV5-3
CDR3: CASSQGDRGSTEAFF; DNA: TGTGCCAGTAGTCAGGGGGACAGGGGAAGCACTGAAGCTTTCTTT; D: TRBD1; size: .; length: 15; J: TRBJ1-1; V: TRBV19
CDR3: CASSSRDYMGTQYF; DNA: TGTGCCAGTAGTTCCCGGGATTACATGGGGACCCAGTACTTC; D: .; size: .; length: 14; J: TRBJ2-5; V: TRBV19
CDR3: CASSLRRGGGETQYF; DNA: TGTGCCAGCAGCTTACGGCGGGGGGGTGGGGAGACCCAGTACTTC; D: TRBD2; size: .; length: 15; J: TRBJ2-5; V: TRBV5-4
CDR3: CAWSGSRQGSYEQYF; DNA: TGTGCCTGGAGTGGCTCAAGACAGGGCAGCTACGAGCAGTACTTC; D: TRBD1; size: .; length: 15; J: TRBJ2-7; V: TRBV30
CDR3: CASSRFSGGPYNEQFF; DNA: TGTGCCAGTAGCCGGTTTAGCGGGGGGCCTTACAATGAGCAGTTCTTC; D: TRBD2; size: .; length: 16; J: TRBJ2-1; V: TRBV19
CDR3: CAWSDTPGLLGKLFF; DNA: TGTGCCTGGAGCGATACCCCCGGACTGCTCGGGAAACTGTTTTTT; D: .; size: few; length: 15; J: TRBJ1-4; V: TRBV30
CDR3: CASSTNPNYGYTF; DNA: TGCGCCAGCTCCACAAACCCTAACTATGGCTACACCTTC; D: .; size: once; length: 13; J: TRBJ1-2; V: TRBV5-1
CDR3: CASSFFMTGEAFF; DNA: TGTGCCAGCAGCTTTTTCATGACAGGAGAAGCTTTCTTT; D: .; size: .; length: 13; J: TRBJ1-1; V: TRBV5-5
CDR3: CASSVPTLRGDEKLFF; DNA: TGTGCCAGCAGTGTTCCCACACTAAGGGGTGATGAAAAACTGTTTTTT; D: .; size: few; length: 16; J: TRBJ1-4; V: TRBV6-1
CDR3: CASSPRGGQGSGYTF; DNA: TGTGCCAGCAGCCCCCGGGGAGGACAGGGATCTGGCTACACCTTC; D: TRBD1; size: .; length: 15; J: TRBJ1-2; V: TRBV7-9
CDR3: CASSEGASRTDTQYF; DNA: TGTGCCAGCAGTGAAGGGGCGTCCCGCACAGATACGCAGTATTTT; D: .; size: once; length: 15; J: TRBJ2-3; V: TRBV25-1
CDR3: CASSAPAGGHNSPLHF; DNA: TGTGCCAGCAGTGCCCCTGCAGGGGGACATAATTCACCCCTCCACTTT; D: TRBD1; size: .; length: 16; J: TRBJ1-6; V: TRBV6-1
CDR3: CASSPGGPFSYEQYF; DNA: TGTGCCAGCAGTCCGGGGGGGCCCTTCAGCTACGAGCAGTACTTC; D: TRBD2; size: .; length: 15; J: TRBJ2-7; V: TRBV28
CDR3: CASTSGEGTYEQYF; DNA: TGTGCCAGCACCAGCGGGGAGGGGACGTACGAGCAGTACTTC; D: TRBD2; size: .; length: 14; J: TRBJ2-7; V: TRBV5-6
CDR3: CASSLTGQNYGYTF; DNA: TGTGCCAGCAGCTTGACAGGGCAAAACTATGGCTACACCTTC; D: .; size: .; length: 14; J: TRBJ1-2; V: TRBV5-5
CDR3: CAISGQSSSLGGYTF; DNA: TGTGCCATCAGTGGACAGTCAAGTAGTCTAGGGGGCTACACCTTC; D: .; size: .; length: 15; J: TRBJ1-2; V: TRBV10-3
CDR3: CASSVWGRGDSPLHF; DNA: TGTGCCAGCAGCGTATGGGGGCGGGGGGATTCACCCCTCCACTTT; D: .; size: .; length: 15; J: TRBJ1-6; V: TRBV9
CDR3: CASSYPREGTEAFF; DNA: TGCGCCAGCAGCTACCCCAGGGAGGGCACTGAAGCTTTCTTT; D: .; size: .; length: 14; J: TRBJ1-1; V: TRBV5-1
CDR3: CASSVRLALNEQFF; DNA: TGTGCCAGCAGCGTTAGACTAGCGCTCAATGAGCAGTTCTTC; D: TRBD2; size: .; length: 14; J: TRBJ2-1; V: TRBV9
CDR3: CASSLDLAGVTDTQYF; DNA: TGTGCCAGCAGCTTGGATTTAGCGGGGGTTACAGATACGCAGTATTTT; D: TRBD2; size: .; length: 16; J: TRBJ2-3; V: TRBV5-6
CDR3: CASSSGQQETQYF; DNA: TGCGCCAGCAGTTCGGGACAGCAAGAGACCCAGTACTTC; D: TRBD1; size: few; length: 13; J: TRBJ2-5; V: TRBV10-1
CDR3: CASSLWTGGNEQFF; DNA: TGTGCCAGCAGCCTCTGGACAGGGGGCAATGAGCAGTTCTTC; D: TRBD1; size: .; length: 14; J: TRBJ2-1; V: TRBV14
CDR3: CASAAGGLNEQFF; DNA: TGTGCCAGCGCAGCGGGGGGGCTCAATGAGCAGTTCTTC; D: TRBD2; size: .; length: 13; J: TRBJ2-1; V: TRBV9